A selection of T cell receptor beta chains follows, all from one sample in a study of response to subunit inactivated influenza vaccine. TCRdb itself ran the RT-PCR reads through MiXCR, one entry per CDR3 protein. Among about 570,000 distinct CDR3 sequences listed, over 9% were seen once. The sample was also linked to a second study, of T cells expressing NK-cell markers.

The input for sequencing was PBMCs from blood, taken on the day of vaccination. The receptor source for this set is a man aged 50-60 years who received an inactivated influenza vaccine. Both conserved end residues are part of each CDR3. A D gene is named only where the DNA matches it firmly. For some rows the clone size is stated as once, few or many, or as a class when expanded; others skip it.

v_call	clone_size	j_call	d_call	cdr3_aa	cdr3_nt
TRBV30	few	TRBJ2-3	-	CAWSVRSGADTQYF	TGTGCCTGGAGTGTACGAAGCGGCGCAGATACGCAGTATTTT
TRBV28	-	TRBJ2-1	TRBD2	CASSFRAQRGRDEQFF	TGTGCCAGCAGTTTTCGGGCCCAGCGGGGAAGGGATGAGCAGTTCTTC
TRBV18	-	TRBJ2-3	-	CASSQGLDPYLDTQYF	TGTGCCAGCTCACAGGGACTTGATCCCTACCTCGATACGCAGTATTTT
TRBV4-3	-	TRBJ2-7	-	CASSQEAYYEQYF	TGCGCCAGCAGCCAAGAGGCATACTACGAGCAGTACTTC
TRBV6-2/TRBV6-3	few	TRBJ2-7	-	CASSYSRNRYEQYF	TGTGCCAGCAGTTACTCGAGGAACAGGTACGAGCAGTACTTC
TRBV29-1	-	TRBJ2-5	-	CSVAEQYQETQYF	TGCAGCGTTGCCGAGCAGTACCAAGAGACCCAGTACTTC
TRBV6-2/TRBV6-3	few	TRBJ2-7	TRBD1	CASSNDRGRNEQYF	TGTGCCAGCAGTAATGACAGGGGGCGCAACGAGCAGTACTTC
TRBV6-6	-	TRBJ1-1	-	CASSYEENTEAFF	TGTGCCAGCAGTTACGAAGAAAACACTGAAGCTTTCTTT
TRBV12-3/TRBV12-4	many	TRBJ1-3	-	CASSGGPGNTIYF	TGTGCCAGCAGTGGTGGACCCGGAAACACCATATATTTT
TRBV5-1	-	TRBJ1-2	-	CASSPPGPYGYTF	TGCGCCAGCAGCCCTCCAGGTCCCTATGGCTACACCTTC
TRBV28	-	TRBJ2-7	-	CASSIQGNHEQYF	TGTGCCAGCAGCATACAGGGAAACCACGAGCAGTACTTC
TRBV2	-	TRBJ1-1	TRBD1	CASIRPGQGRTEAFF	TGTGCCAGCATTAGACCGGGACAGGGAAGAACTGAAGCTTTCTTT
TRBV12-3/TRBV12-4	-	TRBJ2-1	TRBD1	CASSLPGTGNSYNEQFF	TGTGCCAGCAGTTTACCCGGGACAGGGAACTCCTACAATGAGCAGTTCTTC
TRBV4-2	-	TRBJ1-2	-	CASSQDGGSQSYGYTF	TGTGCCAGCAGCCAAGATGGAGGTTCCCAATCCTATGGCTACACCTTC
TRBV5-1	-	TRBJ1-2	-	CASSDSAYGYTF	TGCGCCAGTAGCGACAGTGCCTATGGCTACACCTTC
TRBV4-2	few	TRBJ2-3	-	CASSQERGATDTQYF	TGTGCCAGCAGCCAAGAACGGGGGGCCACAGATACGCAGTATTTT
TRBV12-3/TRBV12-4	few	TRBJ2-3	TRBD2	CASRLAGGPPDTQYF	TGTGCCAGCAGGTTAGCGGGAGGGCCGCCAGATACGCAGTATTTT
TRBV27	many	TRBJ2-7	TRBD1	CASSSSQGYEQYF	TGTGCCAGCAGTTCCTCACAGGGGTACGAGCAGTACTTC
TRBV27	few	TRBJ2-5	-	CASSLSLGAKETQYF	TGTGCCAGCAGTTTATCCCTGGGCGCGAAAGAGACCCAGTACTTC
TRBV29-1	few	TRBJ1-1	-	CSVEAFHLNTEAFF	TGCAGCGTTGAAGCGTTTCATTTGAACACTGAAGCTTTCTTT
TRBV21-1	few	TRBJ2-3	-	CASSTKRKVAQYF	TGTGCCAGCAGCACTAAGAGGAAGGTGGCGCAGTATTTT
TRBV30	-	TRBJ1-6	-	CAWSHDSPLHF	TGTGCCTGGAGTCATGATTCACCCCTCCACTTT
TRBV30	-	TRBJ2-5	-	CAWSTRHGETQYF	TGTGCCTGGAGTACCCGCCACGGAGAGACCCAGTACTTC
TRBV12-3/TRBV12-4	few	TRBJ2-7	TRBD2	CASSLEAVGLAGVYEQYF	TGTGCCAGCAGTTTAGAGGCTGTAGGGCTAGCGGGAGTTTACGAGCAGTACTTC
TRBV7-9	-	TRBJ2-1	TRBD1	CASSLGKGTDYNEQFF	TGTGCCAGCAGCTTAGGAAAAGGGACAGATTACAATGAGCAGTTCTTC
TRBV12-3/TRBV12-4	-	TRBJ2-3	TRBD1	CASRPTTGVRTDTQYF	TGTGCCAGCAGGCCCACGACAGGGGTGAGAACAGATACGCAGTATTTT
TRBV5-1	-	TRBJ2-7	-	CATITLRGNSSYEQYF	TGCGCCACCATAACCCTCCGAGGGAATAGCTCCTACGAGCAGTACTTC
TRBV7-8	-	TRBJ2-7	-	CASSSAAGMEQYF	TGTGCCAGCAGCTCAGCCGCGGGAATGGAGCAGTACTTC
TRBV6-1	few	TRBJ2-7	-	CASSKGTLYYEQYF	TGTGCCAGCAGTAAAGGGACATTGTACTACGAGCAGTACTTC
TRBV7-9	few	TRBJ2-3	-	CASSPLATADTQYF	TGTGCCAGCAGCCCCCTAGCTACCGCAGATACGCAGTATTTT
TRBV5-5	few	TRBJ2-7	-	CASSFDRFEQYF	TGTGCCAGCAGCTTCGACAGGTTTGAGCAGTACTTC
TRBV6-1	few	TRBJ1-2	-	CASTQGSTYGYTF	TGTGCCAGCACCCAGGGTTCGACTTATGGCTACACCTTC